Listed below are T cell receptor beta chains from one sample, sequenced in a study of blood T cell repertoires in COVID-19. Clones were read by immunoSEQ multiplex PCR, and TCRdb kept only the in-frame ones, dropping some. This table holds more than 250,000 clones, around nine tenths found once. The specimen was peripheral blood. These TCRs come from a man aged 50-60 years with active or convalescent COVID-19. CDR3s include the opening cysteine and the closing phenylalanine or tryptophan.

cdr3_length	v_call	j_call	cdr3_aa
14	TRBV7-8	TRBJ2-7	CASSYGGLPYEQYF
15	TRBV28	TRBJ1-2	CASTQHGGSNYGYTF
13	TRBV7-2	TRBJ2-2	CASDRGNTGELFF
15	TRBV18	TRBJ1-5	CASSGTGHSNQPQHF
17	TRBV7-2	TRBJ2-7	CASSLSPLAGISYEQYF
13	TRBV2	TRBJ1-1	CASILILNTEAFF
15	TRBV28	TRBJ1-4	CASRGAPATNEKLFF
16	TRBV7-6	TRBJ1-3	CASSERMQGSGNTIYF
15	TRBV30	TRBJ1-5	CAWSKGGGGNQPQHF
16	TRBV5-1	TRBJ2-6	CASSPPGRAGANVLTF
13	TRBV30	TRBJ2-3	CAWSRGASDTQYF
13	TRBV7-9	TRBJ1-1	CASSVSGGTEAFF
15	TRBV6-2/TRBV6-3	TRBJ2-7	CASSYSGTALYEQYF
14	TRBV4-2	TRBJ2-7	CASSQSGTVYEQYF
13	TRBV6-5	TRBJ1-2	CASSSAAGGGYTF
13	TRBV19	TRBJ1-3	CASSINAGNTIYF
16	TRBV6-6	TRBJ1-4	CASRPGGVRNNEKLFF
15	TRBV5-4	TRBJ2-7	CASSYRDRTSYEQYF
15	TRBV4-3	TRBJ2-1	CASSQARDSYNEQFF
15	TRBV7-6	TRBJ2-2	CASSSGLANTGELFF
13	TRBV6-2/TRBV6-3	TRBJ2-7	CASSYSTGVEQYF
14	TRBV28	TRBJ1-2	CASNQRRGYYGYTF
15	TRBV6-5	TRBJ2-3	CASSYSTGGTNTQYF
12	TRBV2	TRBJ2-1	CASGTAGVEQFF
16	TRBV18	TRBJ2-2	CASSPPQGASTGELFF
13	TRBV6-5	TRBJ1-1	CASSYQGQTEAFF
15	TRBV28	TRBJ1-4	CASILRGNNQGKLFF
11	TRBV30	TRBJ1-2	CAWGGGRAHTF
14	TRBV7-9	TRBJ2-7	CASSKGQKEAEQYF
17	TRBV19	TRBJ1-4	CASSIRGTGTTNEKLFF
14	TRBV29-1	TRBJ1-1	CSVLEGARITEAFF
16	TRBV6-6	TRBJ1-3	CASSYSGQLSGNTIYF
13	TRBV2	TRBJ2-1	CARASGAHNEQFF